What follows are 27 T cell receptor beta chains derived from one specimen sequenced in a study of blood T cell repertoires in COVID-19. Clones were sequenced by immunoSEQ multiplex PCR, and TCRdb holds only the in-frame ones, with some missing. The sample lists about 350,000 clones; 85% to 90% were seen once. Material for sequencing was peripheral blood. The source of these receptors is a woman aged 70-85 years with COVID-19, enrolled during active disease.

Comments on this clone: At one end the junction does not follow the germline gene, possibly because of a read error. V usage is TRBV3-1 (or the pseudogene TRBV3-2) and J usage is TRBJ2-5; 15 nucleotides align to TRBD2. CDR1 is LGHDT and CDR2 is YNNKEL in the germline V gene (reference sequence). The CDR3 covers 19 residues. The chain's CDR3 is CASRVERTSGGAYQETQYF. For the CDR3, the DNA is TGTGCCAGCAGGGTCGAGCGGACTAGCGGGGGGGCCTACCAGGAGACCCAGTACTTC.

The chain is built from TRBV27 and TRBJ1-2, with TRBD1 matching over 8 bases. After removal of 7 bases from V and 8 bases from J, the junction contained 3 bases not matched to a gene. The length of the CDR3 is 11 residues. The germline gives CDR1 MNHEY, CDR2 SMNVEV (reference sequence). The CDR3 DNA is TGTGCCAGCAAGACAGGGGACGGCTACACCTTC. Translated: CASKTGDGYTF.

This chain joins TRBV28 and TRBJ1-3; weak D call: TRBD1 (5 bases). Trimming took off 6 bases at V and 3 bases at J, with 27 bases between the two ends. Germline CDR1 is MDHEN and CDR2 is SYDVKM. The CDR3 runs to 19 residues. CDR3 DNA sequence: TGTGCCAGCAGCCCCATGGGGGGACGATCATTGCTAGATGGAAACACCATATATTTT. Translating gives CASSPMGGRSLLDGNTIYF.

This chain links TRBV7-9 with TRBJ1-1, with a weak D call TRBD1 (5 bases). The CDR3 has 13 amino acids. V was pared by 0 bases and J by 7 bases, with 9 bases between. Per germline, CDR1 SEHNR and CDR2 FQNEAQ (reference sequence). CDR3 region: CASSLAGRGEAFF. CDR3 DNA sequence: TGTGCCAGCAGCTTAGCAGGGAGGGGTGAAGCTTTCTTT.

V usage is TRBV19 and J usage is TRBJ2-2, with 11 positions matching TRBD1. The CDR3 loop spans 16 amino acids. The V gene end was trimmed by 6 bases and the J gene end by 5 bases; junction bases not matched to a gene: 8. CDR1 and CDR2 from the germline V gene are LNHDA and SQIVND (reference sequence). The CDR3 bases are TGTGCCAGTAGCGGGACAGGGGGTTTAGTTACCGGGGAGCTGTTTTTT. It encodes CASSGTGGLVTGELFF. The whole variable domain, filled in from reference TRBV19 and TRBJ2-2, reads DGGITQSPKYLFRKEGQNVTLSCEQNLNHDAMYWYRQDPGQGLRLIYYSQIVNDFQKGDIAEGYSVSREKKESFPLTVTSAQKNPTAFYLCASSGTGGLVTGELFFGEGSRLTVL.

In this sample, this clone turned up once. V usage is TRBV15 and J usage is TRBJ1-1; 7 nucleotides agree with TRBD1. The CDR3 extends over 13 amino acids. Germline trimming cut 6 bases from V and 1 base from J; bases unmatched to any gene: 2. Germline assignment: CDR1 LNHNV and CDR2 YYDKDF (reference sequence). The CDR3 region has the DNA TGTGCCACCAGAAGACAGGGGAACACTGAAGCTTTCTTT. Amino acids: CATRRQGNTEAFF.

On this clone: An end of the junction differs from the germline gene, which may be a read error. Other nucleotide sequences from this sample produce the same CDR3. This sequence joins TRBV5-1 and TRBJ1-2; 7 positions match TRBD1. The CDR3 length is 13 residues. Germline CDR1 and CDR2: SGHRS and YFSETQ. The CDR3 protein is CASSFGQEGGYTF. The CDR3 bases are TGCGCCAGCAGTTTCGGACAGGAGGGTGGCTACACCTTT.

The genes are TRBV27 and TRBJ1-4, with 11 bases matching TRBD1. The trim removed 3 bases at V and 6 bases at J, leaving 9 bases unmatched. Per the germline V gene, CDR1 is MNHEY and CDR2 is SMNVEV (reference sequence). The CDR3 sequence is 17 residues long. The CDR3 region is CASSFLNPGQGDEKLFF. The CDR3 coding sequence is TGTGCCAGCAGTTTTCTCAATCCGGGACAGGGGGATGAAAAACTGTTTTTT.

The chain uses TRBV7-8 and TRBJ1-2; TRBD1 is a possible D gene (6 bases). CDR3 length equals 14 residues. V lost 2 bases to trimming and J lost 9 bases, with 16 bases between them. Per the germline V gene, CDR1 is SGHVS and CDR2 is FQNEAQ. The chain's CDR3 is CASSLTTGLRSYTF. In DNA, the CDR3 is TGTGCCAGCAGCTTAACCACAGGGTTGAGGAGCTACACCTTC.

The DNA for the CDR3 is TGTGCCAGCAGCTTCGGCGGGGGACACTACAATGAGCAGTTCTTC. It specifies CASSFGGGHYNEQFF. This sequence joins TRBV7-6 and TRBJ2-1, with D possibly TRBD2 on 7 matching bases. Germline CDR1 reads SGHVS; CDR2 reads FNYEAQ. The CDR3 runs to 15 residues. Trimming removed 3 bases from V and 3 bases from J, with 12 bases in between.

The CDR3 DNA reads as TGTGCCAGCAGCAGTCTATCCGGGACAGGGGAGGGGAGCACTGAAGCTTTCTTT. Encoded protein: CASSSLSGTGEGSTEAFF. The chain recombines TRBV9 with TRBJ1-1, with TRBD1 identical over 10 bases. The germline V gene encodes CDR1 SGDLS and CDR2 YYNGEE. The CDR3 sequence is 18 residues long. V trimming: 4 bases; J trimming: 4 bases; junction bases outside the gene matches: 16. Complete variable domain (other parts from reference TRBV9 and TRBJ1-1): DSGVTQTPKHLITATGQRVTLRCSPRSGDLSVYWYQQSLDQGLQFLIQYYNGEERAKGNILERFSAQQFPDLHSELNLSSLELGDSALYFCASSSLSGTGEGSTEAFFGQGTRLTVV.

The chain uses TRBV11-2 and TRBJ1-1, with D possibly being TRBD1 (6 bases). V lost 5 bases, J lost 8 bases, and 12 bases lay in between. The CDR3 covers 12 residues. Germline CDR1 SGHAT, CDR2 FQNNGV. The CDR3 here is CASSENRAEAFF. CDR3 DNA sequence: TGTGCCAGCAGCGAAAACAGGGCCGAAGCTTTCTTT.

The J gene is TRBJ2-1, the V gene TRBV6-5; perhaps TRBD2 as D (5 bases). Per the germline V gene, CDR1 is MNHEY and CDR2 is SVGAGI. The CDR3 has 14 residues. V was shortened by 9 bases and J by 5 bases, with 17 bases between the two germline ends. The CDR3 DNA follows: TGTGCCAGTACACGAGGGAGATCCAACAATGAGCAGTTCTTC. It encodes CASTRGRSNNEQFF.

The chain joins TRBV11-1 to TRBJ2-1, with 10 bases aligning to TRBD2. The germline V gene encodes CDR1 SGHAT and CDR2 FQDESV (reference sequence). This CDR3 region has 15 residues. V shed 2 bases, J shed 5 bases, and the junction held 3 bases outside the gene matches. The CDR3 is CASSLKLAGDNEQFF. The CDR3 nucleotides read TGTGCCAGCAGCTTAAAGCTAGCGGGGGACAATGAGCAGTTCTTC.

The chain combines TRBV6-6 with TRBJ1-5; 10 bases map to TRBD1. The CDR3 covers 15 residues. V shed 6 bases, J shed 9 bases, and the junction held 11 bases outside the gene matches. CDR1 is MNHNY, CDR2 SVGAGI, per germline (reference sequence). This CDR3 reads CASSHGQGGRVPQHF. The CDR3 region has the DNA TGTGCCAGCAGCCATGGACAGGGGGGCCGAGTGCCCCAGCATTTT.

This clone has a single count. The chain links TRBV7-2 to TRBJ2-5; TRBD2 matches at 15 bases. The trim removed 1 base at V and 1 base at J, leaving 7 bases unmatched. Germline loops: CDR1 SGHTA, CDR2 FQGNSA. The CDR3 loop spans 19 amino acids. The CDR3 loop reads CASSLGIGLAGGFQETQYF. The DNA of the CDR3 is TGTGCCAGCAGCTTAGGGATAGGACTAGCGGGGGGGTTCCAAGAGACCCAGTACTTC.

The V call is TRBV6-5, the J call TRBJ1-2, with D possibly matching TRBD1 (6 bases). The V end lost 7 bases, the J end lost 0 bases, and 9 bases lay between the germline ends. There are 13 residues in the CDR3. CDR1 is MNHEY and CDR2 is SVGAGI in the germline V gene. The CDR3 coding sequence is TGTGCCAGCACCCACAGGGCTAACTATGGCTACACCTTC. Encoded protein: CASTHRANYGYTF.

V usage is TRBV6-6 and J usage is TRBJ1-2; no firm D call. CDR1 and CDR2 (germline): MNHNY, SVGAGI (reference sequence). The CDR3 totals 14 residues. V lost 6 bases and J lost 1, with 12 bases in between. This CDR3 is CASRTQEFNYGYTF. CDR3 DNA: TGTGCCAGCAGAACACAAGAATTTAACTATGGCTACACCTTC.

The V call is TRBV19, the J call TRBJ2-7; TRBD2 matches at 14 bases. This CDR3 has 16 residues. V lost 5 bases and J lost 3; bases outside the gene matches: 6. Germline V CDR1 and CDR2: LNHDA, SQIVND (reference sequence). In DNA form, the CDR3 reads TGTGCCAGTAGTCCCGGGACTAGCGGGGGACTCTACGAGCAGTACTTC. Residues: CASSPGTSGGLYEQYF.

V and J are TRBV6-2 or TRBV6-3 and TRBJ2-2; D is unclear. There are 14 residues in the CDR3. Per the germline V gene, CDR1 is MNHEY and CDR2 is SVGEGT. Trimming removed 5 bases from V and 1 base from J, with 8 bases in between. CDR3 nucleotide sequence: TGTGCCAGCAGTCCCCAGGAGAACACCGGGGAGCTGTTTTTT. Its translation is CASSPQENTGELFF.

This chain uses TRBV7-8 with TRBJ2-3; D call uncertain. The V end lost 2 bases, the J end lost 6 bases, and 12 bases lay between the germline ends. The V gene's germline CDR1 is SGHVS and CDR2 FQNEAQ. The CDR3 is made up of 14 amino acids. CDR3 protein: CASSLLVSVDTQYF. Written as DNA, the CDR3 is TGTGCCAGCAGCTTACTGGTGAGCGTGGATACGCAGTATTTT.

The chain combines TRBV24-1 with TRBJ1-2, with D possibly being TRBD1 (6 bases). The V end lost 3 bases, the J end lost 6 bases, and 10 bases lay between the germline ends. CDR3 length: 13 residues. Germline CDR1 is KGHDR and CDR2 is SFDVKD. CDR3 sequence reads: CATSDMGHDGYTF. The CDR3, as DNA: TGTGCCACCAGTGATATGGGACACGATGGCTACACCTTC.

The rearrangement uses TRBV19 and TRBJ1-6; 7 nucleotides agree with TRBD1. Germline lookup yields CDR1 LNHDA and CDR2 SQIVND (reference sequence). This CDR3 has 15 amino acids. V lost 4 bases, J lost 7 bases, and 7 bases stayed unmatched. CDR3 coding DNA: TGTGCCAGTAGTAGAAGACAGGGATGGAATTCACCCCTCCACTTT. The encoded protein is CASSRRQGWNSPLHF.

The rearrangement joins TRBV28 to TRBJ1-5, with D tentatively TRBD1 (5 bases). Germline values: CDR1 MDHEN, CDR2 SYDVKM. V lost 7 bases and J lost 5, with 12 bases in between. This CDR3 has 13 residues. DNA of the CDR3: TGTGCCAGCACCCTCCGGGACTATCAGCCCCAGCATTTT. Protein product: CASTLRDYQPQHF. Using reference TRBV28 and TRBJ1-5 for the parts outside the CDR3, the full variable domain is DVKVTQSSRYLVKRTGEKVFLECVQDMDHENMFWYRQDPGLGLRLIYFSYDVKMKEKGDIPEGYSVSREKKERFSLILESASTNQTSMYLCASTLRDYQPQHFGDGTRLSIL.

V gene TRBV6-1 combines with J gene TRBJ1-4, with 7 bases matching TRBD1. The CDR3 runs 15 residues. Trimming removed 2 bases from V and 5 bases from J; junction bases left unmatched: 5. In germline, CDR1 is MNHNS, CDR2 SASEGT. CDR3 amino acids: CASSERGQKNEKLFF. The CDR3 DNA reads TGTGCCAGCAGTGAACGGGGACAGAAAAATGAAAAACTGTTTTTT.

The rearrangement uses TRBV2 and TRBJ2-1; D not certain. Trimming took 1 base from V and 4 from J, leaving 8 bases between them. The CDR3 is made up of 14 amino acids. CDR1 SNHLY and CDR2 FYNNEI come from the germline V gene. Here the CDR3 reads CASSEDWRYNEQFF. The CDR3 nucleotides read TGTGCCAGCAGTGAAGACTGGAGATACAATGAGCAGTTCTTC.

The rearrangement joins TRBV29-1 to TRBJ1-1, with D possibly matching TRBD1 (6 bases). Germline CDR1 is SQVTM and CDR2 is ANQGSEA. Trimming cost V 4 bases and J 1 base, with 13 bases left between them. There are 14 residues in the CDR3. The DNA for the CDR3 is TGCAGCGTTGGTGGGGGCAGCCCGAACACTGAAGCTTTCTTT. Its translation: CSVGGGSPNTEAFF.